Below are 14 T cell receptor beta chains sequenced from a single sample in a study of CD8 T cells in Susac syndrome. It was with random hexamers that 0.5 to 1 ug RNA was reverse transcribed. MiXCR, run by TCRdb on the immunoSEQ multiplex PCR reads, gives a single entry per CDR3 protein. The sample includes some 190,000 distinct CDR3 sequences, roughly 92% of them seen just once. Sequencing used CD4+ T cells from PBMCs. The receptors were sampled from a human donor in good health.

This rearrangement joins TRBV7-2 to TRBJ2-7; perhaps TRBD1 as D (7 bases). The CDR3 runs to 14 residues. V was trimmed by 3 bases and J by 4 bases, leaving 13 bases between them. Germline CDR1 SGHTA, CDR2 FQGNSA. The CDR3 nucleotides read TGTGCCAGCAGCTTCGGCAGGGGGACTTACGAGCAGTACTTC. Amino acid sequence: CASSFGRGTYEQYF.

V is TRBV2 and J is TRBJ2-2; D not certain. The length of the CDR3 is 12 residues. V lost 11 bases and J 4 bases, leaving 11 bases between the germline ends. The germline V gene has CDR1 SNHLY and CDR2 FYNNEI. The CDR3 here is CASQWGTGELFF. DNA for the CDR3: TGTGCCTCCCAATGGGGCACCGGGGAGCTGTTTTTT.

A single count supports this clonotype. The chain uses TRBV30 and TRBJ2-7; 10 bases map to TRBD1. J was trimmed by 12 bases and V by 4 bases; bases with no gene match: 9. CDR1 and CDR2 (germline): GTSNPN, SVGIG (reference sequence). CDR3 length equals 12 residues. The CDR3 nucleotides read TGTGCCTGGACGGACAGGGGGTTGAAGGGGTACTTC. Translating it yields CAWTDRGLKGYF.

CDR3 sequence reads: CASSRRDRAGAGEQYV. In nucleotides, the CDR3 is TGTGCCAGCAGTCGCCGGGACAGGGCCGGAGCGGGGGAGCAGTACGTC. The chain has TRBV6-6 and TRBJ2-7, with 9 bases fitting TRBD1. Germline V CDR1 and CDR2: MNHNY, SVGAGI (reference sequence). Trimming cost V 5 bases and J 7 bases; bases outside gene matches: 15. CDR3 length equals 16 residues.

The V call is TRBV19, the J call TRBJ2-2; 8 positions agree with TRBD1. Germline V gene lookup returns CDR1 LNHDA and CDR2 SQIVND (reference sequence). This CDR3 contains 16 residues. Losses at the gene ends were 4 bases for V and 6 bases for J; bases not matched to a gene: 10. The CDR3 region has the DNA TGTGCCAGTAGTACTGACAGGGGCCCGGGCCCCGGGGAGCTGTTTTTT. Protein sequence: CASSTDRGPGPGELFF.

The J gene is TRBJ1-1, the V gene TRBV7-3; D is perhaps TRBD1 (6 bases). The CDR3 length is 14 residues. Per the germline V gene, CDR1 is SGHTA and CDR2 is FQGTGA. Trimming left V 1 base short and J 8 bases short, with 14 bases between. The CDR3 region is CASSLNPSDREAFF. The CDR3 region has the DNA TGTGCCAGCAGCTTAAACCCCTCCGACAGGGAAGCTTTCTTT. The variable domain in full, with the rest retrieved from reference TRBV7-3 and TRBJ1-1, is GAGVSQTPSNKVTEKGKYVELRCDPISGHTALYWYRQSLGQGPEFLIYFQGTGAADDSGLPNDRFFAVRPEGSVSTLKIQRTERGDSAVYLCASSLNPSDREAFFGQGTRLTVV.

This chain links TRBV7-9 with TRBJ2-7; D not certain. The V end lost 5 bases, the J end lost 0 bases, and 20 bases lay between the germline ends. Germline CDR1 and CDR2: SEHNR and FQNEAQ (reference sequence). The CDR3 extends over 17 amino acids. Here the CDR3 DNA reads TGTGCCAGCAGCCCGACGCATGGGCAAGTAAGCTCCTACGAGCAGTACTTC. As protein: CASSPTHGQVSSYEQYF.

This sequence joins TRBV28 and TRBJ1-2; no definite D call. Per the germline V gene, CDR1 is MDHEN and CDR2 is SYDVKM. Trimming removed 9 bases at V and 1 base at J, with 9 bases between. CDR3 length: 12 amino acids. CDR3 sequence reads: CASRSFNYGYTF. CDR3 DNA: TGTGCCAGTCGGTCTTTTAACTATGGCTACACCTTC.

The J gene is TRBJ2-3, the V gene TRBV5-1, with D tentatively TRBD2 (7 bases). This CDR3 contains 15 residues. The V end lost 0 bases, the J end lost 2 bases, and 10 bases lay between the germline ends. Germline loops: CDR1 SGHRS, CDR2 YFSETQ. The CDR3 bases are TGCGCCAGCAGCTTGGTGGCGGGGGCCACAGATACGCAGTATTTT. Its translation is CASSLVAGATDTQYF. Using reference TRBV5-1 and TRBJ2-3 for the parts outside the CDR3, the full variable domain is KAGVTQTPRYLIKTRGQQVTLSCSPISGHRSVSWYQQTPGQGLQFLFEYFSETQRNKGNFPGRFSGRQFSNSRSEMNVSTLELGDSALYLCASSLVAGATDTQYFGPGTRLTVL.

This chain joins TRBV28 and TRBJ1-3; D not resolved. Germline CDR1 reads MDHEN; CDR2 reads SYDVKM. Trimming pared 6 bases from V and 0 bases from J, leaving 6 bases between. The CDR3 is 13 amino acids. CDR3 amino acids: CASRTISGNTIYF. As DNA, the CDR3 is TGTGCCAGCAGGACTATCTCTGGAAACACCATATATTTT.

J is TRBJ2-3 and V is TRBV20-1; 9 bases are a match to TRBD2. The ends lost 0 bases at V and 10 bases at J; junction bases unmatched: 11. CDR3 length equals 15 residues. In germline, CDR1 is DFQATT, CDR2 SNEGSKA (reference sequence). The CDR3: CSARERRGGASPQYF. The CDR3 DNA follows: TGCAGTGCTAGAGAGCGGCGGGGGGGAGCCTCACCGCAGTATTTT.

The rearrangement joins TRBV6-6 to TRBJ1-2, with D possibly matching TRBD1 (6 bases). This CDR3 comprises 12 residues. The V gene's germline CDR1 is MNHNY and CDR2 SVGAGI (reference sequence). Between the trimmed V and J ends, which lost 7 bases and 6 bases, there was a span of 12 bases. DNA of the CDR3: TGTGCCAGCACCCAACAGGGTCATGGCTACACCTTC. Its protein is CASTQQGHGYTF.

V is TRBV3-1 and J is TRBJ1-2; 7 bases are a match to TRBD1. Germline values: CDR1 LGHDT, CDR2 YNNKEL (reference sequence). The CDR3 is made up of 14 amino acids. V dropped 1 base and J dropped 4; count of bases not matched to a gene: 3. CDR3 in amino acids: CASSQATGVYGYTF. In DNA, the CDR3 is TGTGCCAGCAGCCAAGCAACAGGGGTCTATGGCTACACCTTC.

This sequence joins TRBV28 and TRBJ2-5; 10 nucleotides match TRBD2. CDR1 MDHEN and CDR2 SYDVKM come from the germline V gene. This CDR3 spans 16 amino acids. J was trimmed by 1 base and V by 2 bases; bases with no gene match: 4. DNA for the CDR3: TGTGCCAGCAGTTTAACTAGCGGGGACCGCCAAGAGACCCAGTACTTC. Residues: CASSLTSGDRQETQYF.